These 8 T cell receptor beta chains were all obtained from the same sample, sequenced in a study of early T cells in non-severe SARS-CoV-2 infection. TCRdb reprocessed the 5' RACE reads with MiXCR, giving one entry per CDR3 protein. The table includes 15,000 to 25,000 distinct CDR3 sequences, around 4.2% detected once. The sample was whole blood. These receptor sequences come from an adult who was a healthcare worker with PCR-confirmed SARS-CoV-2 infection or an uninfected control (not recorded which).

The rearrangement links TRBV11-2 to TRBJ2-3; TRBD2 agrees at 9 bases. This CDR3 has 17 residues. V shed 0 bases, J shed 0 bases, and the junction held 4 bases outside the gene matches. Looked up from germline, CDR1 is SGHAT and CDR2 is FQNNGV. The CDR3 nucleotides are TGTGCCAGCAGCTTAGATCTGCTAGCGGGGAGCACAGATACGCAGTATTTT. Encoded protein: CASSLDLLAGSTDTQYF.

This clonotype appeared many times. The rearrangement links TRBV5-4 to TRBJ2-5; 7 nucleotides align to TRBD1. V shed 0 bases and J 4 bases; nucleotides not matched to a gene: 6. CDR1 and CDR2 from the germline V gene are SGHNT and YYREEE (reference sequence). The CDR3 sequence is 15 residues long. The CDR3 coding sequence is TGTGCCAGCAGCTTGGACAGGGGCAAGCCAGAGACCCAGTACTTC. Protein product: CASSLDRGKPETQYF.

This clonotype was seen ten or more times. CDR3 protein: CASSAPPDILYTF. In nucleotides, the CDR3 is TGTGCCAGCAGTGCCCCCCCGGACATCCTCTACACCTTC. V usage is TRBV6-1 and J usage is TRBJ1-2; weak D call: TRBD1 (5 bases). CDR3 length equals 13 residues. Trimming shortened V by 4 bases and J by 10 bases, and 16 bases separated the two germline ends. The V gene's germline CDR1 is MNHNS and CDR2 SASEGT.

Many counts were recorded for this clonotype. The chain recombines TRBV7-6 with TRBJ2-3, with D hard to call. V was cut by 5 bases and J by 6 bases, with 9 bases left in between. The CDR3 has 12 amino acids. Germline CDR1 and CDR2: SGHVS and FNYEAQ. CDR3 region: CASSRLRDTQYF. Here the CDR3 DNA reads TGTGCCAGCAGCCGCCTACGGGATACGCAGTATTTT.

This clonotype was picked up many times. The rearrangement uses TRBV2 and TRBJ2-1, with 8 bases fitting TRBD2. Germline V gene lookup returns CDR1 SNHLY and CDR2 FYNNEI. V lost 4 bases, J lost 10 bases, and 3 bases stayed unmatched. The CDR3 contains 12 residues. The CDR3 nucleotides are TGTGCCAGCAGTGCCATAGCGGGGGAGCAGTTCTTC. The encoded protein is CASSAIAGEQFF.

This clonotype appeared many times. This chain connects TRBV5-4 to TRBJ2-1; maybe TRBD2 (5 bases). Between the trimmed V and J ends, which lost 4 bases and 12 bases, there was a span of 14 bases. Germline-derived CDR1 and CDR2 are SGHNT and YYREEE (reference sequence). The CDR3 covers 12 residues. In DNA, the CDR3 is TGTGCCAGCAGCACGGACGGGGATGGGCAGTTCTTC. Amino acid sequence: CASSTDGDGQFF.

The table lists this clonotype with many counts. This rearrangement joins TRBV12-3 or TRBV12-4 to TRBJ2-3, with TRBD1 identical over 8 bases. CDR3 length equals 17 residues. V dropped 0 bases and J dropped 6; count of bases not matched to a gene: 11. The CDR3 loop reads CASSLALRPGGMDTQYF. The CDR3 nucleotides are TGTGCCAGCAGTTTAGCGCTTCGGCCAGGGGGCATGGATACGCAGTATTTT.

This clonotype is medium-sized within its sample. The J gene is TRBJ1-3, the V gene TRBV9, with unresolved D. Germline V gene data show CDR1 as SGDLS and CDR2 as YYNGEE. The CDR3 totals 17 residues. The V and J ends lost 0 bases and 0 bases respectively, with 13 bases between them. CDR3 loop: CASSVASTSFSGNTIYF. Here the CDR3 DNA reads TGTGCCAGCAGCGTAGCAAGCACCAGCTTCTCTGGAAACACCATATATTTT.